This T cell receptor beta chain was retrieved from a study of chemoradiotherapy in HPV16-positive cancers. Here immunoSEQ multiplex PCR was the method, and the copy in TCRdb shows in-frame clones only, minus some. The table shows 12,000 or so clones, with approximately 85% occurring only once. Over chemoradiotherapy, repertoires were sampled more than once. J gave up 4 bases and V 3 bases, and 4 bases lay outside the gene matches. Germline V CDR1 and CDR2: SGHTA, FQGNSA. The CDR3 is made up of 14 amino acids. Turning to this clone: The antigen remains unidentified.

General study results and limits: HPV-specific T cells were functionally defined from only a couple of HPV16-positive patients.

The receptor comes from a human donor with HPV-associated anogenital cancer. The chain has TRBV7-2 and TRBJ2-5, with 8 nucleotides matching TRBD1. The sequencing here drew on blood, taken from a patient who underwent chemoradiotherapy. The CDR3 sequence: CASSFQGAGETQYF. CDR3 sequence (DNA): TGTGCCAGCAGCTTTCAGGGGGCTGGAGAGACCCAGTACTTC.